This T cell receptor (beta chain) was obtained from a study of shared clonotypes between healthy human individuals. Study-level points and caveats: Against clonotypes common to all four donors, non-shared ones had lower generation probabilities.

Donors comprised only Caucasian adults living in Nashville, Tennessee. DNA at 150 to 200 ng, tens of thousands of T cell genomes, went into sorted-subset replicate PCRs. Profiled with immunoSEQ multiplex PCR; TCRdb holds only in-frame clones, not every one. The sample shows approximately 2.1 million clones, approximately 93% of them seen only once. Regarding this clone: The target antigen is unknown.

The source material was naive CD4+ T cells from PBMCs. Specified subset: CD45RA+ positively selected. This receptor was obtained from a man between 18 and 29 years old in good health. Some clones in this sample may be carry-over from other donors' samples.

The DNA for the CDR3 is TGTGCCAGCAGTTTATCCGGACTAGCCCAGTACTTC. This sequence encodes CASSLSGLAQYF. The chain employs TRBV28 and TRBJ2-5; 7 bases are a match to TRBD2. Per germline, CDR1 MDHEN and CDR2 SYDVKM. This CDR3 is 12 amino acids long. Trimming at V came to 1 base and at J to 9 bases, leaving 2 bases not matched to a gene.